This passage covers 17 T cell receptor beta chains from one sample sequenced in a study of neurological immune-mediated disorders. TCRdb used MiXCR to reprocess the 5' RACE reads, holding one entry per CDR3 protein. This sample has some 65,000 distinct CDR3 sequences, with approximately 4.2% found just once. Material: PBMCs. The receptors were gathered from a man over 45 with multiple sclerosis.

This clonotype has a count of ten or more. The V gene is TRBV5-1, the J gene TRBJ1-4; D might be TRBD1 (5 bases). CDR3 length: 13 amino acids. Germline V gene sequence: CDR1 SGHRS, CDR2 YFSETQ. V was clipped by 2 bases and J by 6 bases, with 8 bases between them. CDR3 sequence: CASSFGGDEKLFF. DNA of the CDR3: TGCGCCAGCAGCTTCGGGGGGGATGAAAAACTGTTTTTT.

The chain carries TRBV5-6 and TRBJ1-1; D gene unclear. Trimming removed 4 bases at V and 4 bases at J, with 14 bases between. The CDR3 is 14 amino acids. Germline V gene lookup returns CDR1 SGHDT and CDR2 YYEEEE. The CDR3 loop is CASSPVGEATEAFF. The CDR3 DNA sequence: TGTGCCAGCAGCCCGGTCGGGGAAGCCACTGAAGCTTTCTTT.

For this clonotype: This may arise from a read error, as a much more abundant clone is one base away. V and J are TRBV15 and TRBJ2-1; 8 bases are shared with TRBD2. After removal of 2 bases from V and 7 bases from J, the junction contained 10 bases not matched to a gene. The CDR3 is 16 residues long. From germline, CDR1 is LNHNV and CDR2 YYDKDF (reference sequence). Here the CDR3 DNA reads TGTGCCACCAGCAGAAGCGGGGGATGGTCGGATAATGAGCAGTTCTTC. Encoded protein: CATSRSGGWSDNEQFF.

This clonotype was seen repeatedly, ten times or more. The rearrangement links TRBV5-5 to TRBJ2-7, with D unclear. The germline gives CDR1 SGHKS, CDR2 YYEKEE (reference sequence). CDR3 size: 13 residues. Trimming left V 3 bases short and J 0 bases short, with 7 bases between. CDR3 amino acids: CASSYQTSYEQYV. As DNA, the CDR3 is TGTGCCAGCAGCTACCAGACCTCCTACGAGCAGTACGTC.

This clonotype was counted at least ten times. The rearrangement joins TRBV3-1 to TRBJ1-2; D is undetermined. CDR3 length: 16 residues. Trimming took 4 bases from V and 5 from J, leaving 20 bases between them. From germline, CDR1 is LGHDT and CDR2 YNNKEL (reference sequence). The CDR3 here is CASSPFSEGLEYGYTF. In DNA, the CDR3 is TGTGCCAGCAGCCCCTTTTCTGAAGGACTCGAGTATGGCTACACCTTC.

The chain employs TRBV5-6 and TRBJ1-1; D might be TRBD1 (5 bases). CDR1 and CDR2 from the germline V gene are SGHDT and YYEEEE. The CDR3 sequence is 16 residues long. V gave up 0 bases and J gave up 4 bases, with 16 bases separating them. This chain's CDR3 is CASSLARVLGGTEAFF. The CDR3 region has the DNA TGTGCCAGCAGCTTGGCCCGGGTGCTTGGGGGCACTGAAGCTTTCTTT.

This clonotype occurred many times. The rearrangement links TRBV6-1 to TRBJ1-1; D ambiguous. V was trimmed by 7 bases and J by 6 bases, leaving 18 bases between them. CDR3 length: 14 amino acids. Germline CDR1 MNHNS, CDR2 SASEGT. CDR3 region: CASTQVSGFAEAFF. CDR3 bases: TGTGCCAGCACCCAAGTGAGTGGGTTTGCTGAAGCTTTCTTT.

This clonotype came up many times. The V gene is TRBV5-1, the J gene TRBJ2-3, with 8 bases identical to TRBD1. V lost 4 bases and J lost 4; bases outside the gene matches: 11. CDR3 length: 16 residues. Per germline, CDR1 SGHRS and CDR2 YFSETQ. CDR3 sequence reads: CASSGGQGVYADTQYF. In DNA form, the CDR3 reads TGCGCCAGCAGCGGCGGACAGGGCGTTTACGCAGATACGCAGTATTTT.

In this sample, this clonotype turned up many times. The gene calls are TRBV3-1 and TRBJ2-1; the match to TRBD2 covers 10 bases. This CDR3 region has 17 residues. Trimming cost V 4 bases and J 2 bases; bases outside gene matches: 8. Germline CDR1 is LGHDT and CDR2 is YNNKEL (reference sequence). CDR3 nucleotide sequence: TGTGCCAGCAGCCGCCAAAGGCTAGCGGGGGCCTACAATGAGCAGTTCTTC. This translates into CASSRQRLAGAYNEQFF.

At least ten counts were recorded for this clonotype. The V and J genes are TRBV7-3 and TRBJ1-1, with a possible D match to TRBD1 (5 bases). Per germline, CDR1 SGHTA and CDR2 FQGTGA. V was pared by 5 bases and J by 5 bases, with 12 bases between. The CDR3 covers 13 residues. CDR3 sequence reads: CASSPRGGTEAFF. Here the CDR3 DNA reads TGTGCCAGCAGCCCCCGGGGGGGTACTGAAGCTTTCTTT.

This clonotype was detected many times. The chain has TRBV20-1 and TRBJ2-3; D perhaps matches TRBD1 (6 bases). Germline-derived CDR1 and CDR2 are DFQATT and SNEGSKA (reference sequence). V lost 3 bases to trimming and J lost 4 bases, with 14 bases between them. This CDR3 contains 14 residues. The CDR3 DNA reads TGCAGTGCTAGCCGGACAGACTCCGCAGATACGCAGTATTTT. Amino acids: CSASRTDSADTQYF.

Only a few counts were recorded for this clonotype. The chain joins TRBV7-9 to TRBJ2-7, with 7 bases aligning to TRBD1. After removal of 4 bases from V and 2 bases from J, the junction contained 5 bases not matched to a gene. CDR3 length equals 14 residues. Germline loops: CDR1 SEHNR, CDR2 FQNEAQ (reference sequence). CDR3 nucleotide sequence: TGTGCCAGCAGCTGGGGACAGCCGGCCTACGAGCAGTACTTC. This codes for CASSWGQPAYEQYF. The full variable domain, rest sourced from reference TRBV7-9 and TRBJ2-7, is DTGVSQNPRHKITKRGQNVTFRCDPISEHNRLYWYRQTLGQGPEFLTYFQNEAQLEKSRLLSDRFSAERPKGSFSTLEIQRTEQGDSAMYLCASSWGQPAYEQYFGPGTRLTVT.

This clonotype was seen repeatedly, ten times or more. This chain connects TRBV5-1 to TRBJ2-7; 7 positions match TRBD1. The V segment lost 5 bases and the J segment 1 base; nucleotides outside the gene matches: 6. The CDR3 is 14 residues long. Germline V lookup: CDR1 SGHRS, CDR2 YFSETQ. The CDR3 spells CASSYNRGSYEQYF. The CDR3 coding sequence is TGCGCCAGCAGTTACAACAGGGGATCCTACGAGCAGTACTTC. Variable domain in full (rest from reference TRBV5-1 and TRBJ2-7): KAGVTQTPRYLIKTRGQQVTLSCSPISGHRSVSWYQQTPGQGLQFLFEYFSETQRNKGNFPGRFSGRQFSNSRSEMNVSTLELGDSALYLCASSYNRGSYEQYFGPGTRLTVT.

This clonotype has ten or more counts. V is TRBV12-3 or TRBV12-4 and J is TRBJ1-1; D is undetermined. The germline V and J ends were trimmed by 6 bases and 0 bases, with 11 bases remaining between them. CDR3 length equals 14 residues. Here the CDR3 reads CASSLGGMNTEAFF. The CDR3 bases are TGTGCCAGCAGCTTGGGCGGGATGAACACTGAAGCTTTCTTT.

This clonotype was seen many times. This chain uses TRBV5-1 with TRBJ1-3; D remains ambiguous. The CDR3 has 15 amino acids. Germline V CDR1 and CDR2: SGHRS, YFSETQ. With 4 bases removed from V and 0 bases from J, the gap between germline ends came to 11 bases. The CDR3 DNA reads TGCGCCAGCAGCACAACAGCTTACTCTGGAAACACCATATATTTT. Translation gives CASSTTAYSGNTIYF.

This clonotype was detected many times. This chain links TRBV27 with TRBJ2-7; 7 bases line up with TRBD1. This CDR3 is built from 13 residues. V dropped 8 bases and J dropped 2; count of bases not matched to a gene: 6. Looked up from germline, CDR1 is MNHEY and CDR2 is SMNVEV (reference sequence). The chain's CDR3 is CASGWTGTYEQYF. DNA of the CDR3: TGTGCCAGCGGTTGGACAGGTACCTACGAGCAGTACTTC.

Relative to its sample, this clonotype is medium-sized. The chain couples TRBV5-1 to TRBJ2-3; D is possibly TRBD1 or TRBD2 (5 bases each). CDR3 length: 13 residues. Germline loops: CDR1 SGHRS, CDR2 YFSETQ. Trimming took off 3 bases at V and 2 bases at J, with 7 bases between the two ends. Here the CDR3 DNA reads TGCGCCAGCAGCTGGGGGAACACAGATACGCAGTATTTT. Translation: CASSWGNTDTQYF.